This TCR beta chain was documented in a study of blood T cell repertoires in COVID-19. Study-wide background: Spain, Italy and the United States supplied samples that represented acute and convalescent COVID-19. In each case, the material was cDNA or gDNA derived from T cells, B-cell-depleted T cells, or PBMCs.

Trimming removed 7 bases at V and 3 bases at J, with 16 bases between. The length of the CDR3 is 14 residues. Per the germline V gene, CDR1 is MDHEN and CDR2 is SYDVKM. Original processing methods: Amplification of reference gene primers was used by the study to estimate nucleated cell counts. This table comes from immunoSEQ multiplex PCR, and its TCRdb copy is limited to in-frame clones, with some not included. D and trimming come from the DNA, and the V and J calls and clone size come from that table. The sample records 200,000 to 250,000 clones, around three quarters being singletons. Sample: peripheral blood. The V and J genes are TRBV28 and TRBJ2-7; D possibly corresponds to TRBD1 (6 bases). The receptor comes from a woman aged 70-85 years with acute or convalescent COVID-19. As DNA, the CDR3 is TGTGCCAGCAACAAAAAAACAGGGAGCTACGAGCAGTACTTC. Protein sequence: CASNKKTGSYEQYF.